A single sample is the source of the 29 T cell receptor beta chains below, sequenced in a study of neurological immune-mediated disorders. Each CDR3 protein gets one entry after TCRdb re-called the 5' RACE reads with MiXCR. Of around 67,000 distinct CDR3 sequences listed, 4% to 6% are singletons. Sequencing used PBMCs. The receptor set was obtained from a man aged 18-30 years with multiple sclerosis.

This clonotype was detected ten times or more. The rearrangement links TRBV6-1 to TRBJ1-3, with D unclear. The CDR3 runs 13 residues. Germline V gene lookup returns CDR1 MNHNS and CDR2 SASEGT. The V end lost 6 bases, the J end lost 0 bases, and 6 bases lay between the germline ends. The CDR3 bases are TGTGCCAGCAGGTTCACCTCTGGAAACACCATATATTTT. Protein: CASRFTSGNTIYF.

This clonotype came up many times. The V gene is TRBV5-5, the J gene TRBJ2-3; D perhaps matches TRBD2 (5 bases). This CDR3 has 14 amino acids. Looked up from germline, CDR1 is SGHKS and CDR2 is YYEKEE (reference sequence). V was clipped by 0 bases and J by 5 bases, with 10 bases between them. The CDR3 spells CASSLAGVEDTQYF. CDR3 sequence (DNA): TGTGCCAGCAGCTTGGCCGGGGTGGAAGATACGCAGTATTTT. The full variable domain, in which reference TRBV5-5 and TRBJ2-3 provide the parts outside the CDR3, is DAGVTQSPTHLIKTRGQQVTLRCSPISGHKSVSWYQQVLGQGPQFIFQYYEKEERGRGNFPDRFSARQFPNYSSELNVNALLLGDSALYLCASSLAGVEDTQYFGPGTRLTVL.

This clonotype has more than one count but fewer than ten. The rearrangement joins TRBV5-1 to TRBJ2-3, with 8 bases lining up with TRBD1. The CDR3 contains 14 residues. Germline CDR1 is SGHRS and CDR2 is YFSETQ. J gave up 5 bases and V 0 bases, and 2 bases lay outside the gene matches. Here the CDR3 reads CASSLEGTGDTQYF. The CDR3 nucleotides read TGCGCCAGCAGCTTGGAGGGGACAGGAGATACGCAGTATTTT.

This clonotype was recorded at least ten times. This chain joins TRBV20-1 and TRBJ1-1; TRBD1 matches 10 bases. Trimming removed 0 bases from V and 5 bases from J; junction bases left unmatched: 6. This CDR3 has 15 residues. Germline-derived CDR1 and CDR2 are DFQATT and SNEGSKA (reference sequence). This CDR3 is CSARDGQGDWTEAFF. The CDR3 bases are TGCAGTGCTAGAGATGGACAGGGGGATTGGACTGAAGCTTTCTTT.

This clonotype has ten or more counts. V is TRBV29-1 and J is TRBJ1-1; D perhaps matches TRBD1 (5 bases). The germline gives CDR1 SQVTM, CDR2 ANQGSEA. The CDR3 is 13 amino acids. CDR3 bases: TGCAGTGGGCGGGGCTATGGGAACACTGAAGCTTTCTTT. Amino acids: CSGRGYGNTEAFF.

The table lists this clonotype with many counts. The CDR3 sequence is CASSLRSGGDYEQYF. CDR3 coding DNA: TGTGCCAGCAGCTTAAGGTCAGGGGGGGACTACGAGCAGTACTTC. This sequence joins TRBV7-2 and TRBJ2-7, with D perhaps TRBD1 or TRBD2 (7 bases each). Trimming left V 2 bases short and J 3 bases short, with 14 bases between. CDR3 size: 15 residues. Germline V gene sequence: CDR1 SGHTA, CDR2 FQGNSA. Filled out from reference TRBV7-2 and TRBJ2-7, the complete variable domain reads GAGVSQSPSNKVTEKGKDVELRCDPISGHTALYWYRQSLGQGLEFLIYFQGNSAPDKSGLPSDRFSAERTGGSVSTLTIQRTQQEDSAVYLCASSLRSGGDYEQYFGPGTRLTVT.

This clonotype was observed at least ten times. This chain links TRBV20-1 with TRBJ2-7; D gene ambiguous. Germline loops: CDR1 DFQATT, CDR2 SNEGSKA (reference sequence). The length of the CDR3 is 13 residues. CDR3: CSVRPITTYEQYF. CDR3 sequence (DNA): TGCAGCGTCCGGCCCATAACAACCTACGAGCAGTACTTC.

The chain combines TRBV18 with TRBJ1-2; 9 bases agree with TRBD1. V gave up 4 bases and J gave up 6 bases; unmatched junction bases: 6. The CDR3 totals 14 residues. Germline V CDR1 and CDR2: KGHSH, LQKENI. This CDR3 reads CASSLLDRGNGYTF. DNA for the CDR3: TGTGCCAGCTCACTTCTCGACAGGGGGAATGGCTACACCTTC.

This clonotype has only a few counts. Compared with germline, one end of the junction differs, possibly owing to a read error. This chain links TRBV20-1 with TRBJ1-5; 8 positions agree with TRBD1. The CDR3 is 15 amino acids. Germline lookup yields CDR1 DFQATT and CDR2 SNEGSKA (reference sequence). In nucleotides, the CDR3 is TGCAGTGCTAGAGTACTGGACAGGGCGAGAAGGCCCCAGAATTTT. Translation gives CSARVLDRARRPQNF.

In this sample, this clonotype turned up many times. Since the CDR3 does not end with the conserved phenylalanine or tryptophan, this likely comes from a read error. This chain links TRBV29-1 with TRBJ1-1, with TRBD1 matching over 7 bases. The germline V gene has CDR1 SQVTM and CDR2 ANQGSEA. The trim removed 7 bases at V and 5 bases at J, leaving 7 bases unmatched. The CDR3 length is 12 residues. CDR3 region: CSGTTGRTEAFL. The CDR3 DNA reads TGCAGCGGCACGACAGGGAGAACTGAAGCTTTCCTT.

This clonotype was picked up many times. This rearrangement joins TRBV5-1 to TRBJ2-4; 7 nucleotides line up with TRBD1. CDR3 length: 15 amino acids. Looked up from germline, CDR1 is SGHRS and CDR2 is YFSETQ. Trimming cost V 4 bases and J 5 bases; bases outside gene matches: 9. CDR3 bases: TGCGCCAGCAGCCCCCCCGAAGACAGGGAAAACATTCAGTACTTC. This gives the protein CASSPPEDRENIQYF. The whole variable domain, remainder taken from reference TRBV5-1 and TRBJ2-4, is KAGVTQTPRYLIKTRGQQVTLSCSPISGHRSVSWYQQTPGQGLQFLFEYFSETQRNKGNFPGRFSGRQFSNSRSEMNVSTLELGDSALYLCASSPPEDRENIQYFGAGTRLSVL.

This clonotype was recorded many times. The chain joins TRBV20-1 to TRBJ1-5; 9 positions agree with TRBD1. V dropped 6 bases and J dropped 5; count of bases not matched to a gene: 8. Per the germline V gene, CDR1 is DFQATT and CDR2 is SNEGSKA (reference sequence). The CDR3 covers 14 residues. The CDR3 bases are TGCAGTGCCGCTACAGGGGGCTGGGATCAGCCCCAGCATTTT. Translating it yields CSAATGGWDQPQHF.

This clonotype was picked up many times. This sequence joins TRBV7-3 and TRBJ2-1; 12 nucleotides line up with TRBD2. The CDR3 covers 16 residues. The germline CDR1 and CDR2 sequences are SGHTA and FQGTGA. V shed 5 bases, J shed 6 bases, and the junction held 8 bases outside the gene matches. The CDR3 here is CASSPVASGRVNEQFF. CDR3 coding DNA: TGTGCCAGCAGCCCCGTAGCTAGCGGGAGGGTCAATGAGCAGTTCTTC. The full variable domain, completed using reference TRBV7-3 and TRBJ2-1, is GAGVSQTPSNKVTEKGKYVELRCDPISGHTALYWYRQSLGQGPEFLIYFQGTGAADDSGLPNDRFFAVRPEGSVSTLKIQRTERGDSAVYLCASSPVASGRVNEQFFGPGTRLTVL.

In this sample, this clonotype is medium-sized (0.01 to 0.1%). The rearrangement links TRBV7-9 to TRBJ2-3; no clear D gene. In germline, CDR1 is SEHNR, CDR2 FQNEAQ (reference sequence). This CDR3 region has 12 residues. Between the trimmed V and J ends, which lost 7 bases and 4 bases, there was a span of 9 bases. As DNA, the CDR3 is TGTGCCAGCACGCCACCGTCAGATACGCAGTATTTT. Its translation is CASTPPSDTQYF. Filled out from reference TRBV7-9 and TRBJ2-3, the complete variable domain reads DTGVSQNPRHKITKRGQNVTFRCDPISEHNRLYWYRQTLGQGPEFLTYFQNEAQLEKSRLLSDRFSAERPKGSFSTLEIQRTEQGDSAMYLCASTPPSDTQYFGPGTRLTVL.

Many counts were recorded for this clonotype. The chain uses TRBV5-1 and TRBJ2-5; 9 nucleotides agree with TRBD1. This CDR3 is 14 amino acids long. The junction had 5 bases not matched to a gene; V was cut back by 4 bases and J by 4 bases. Germline V gene data show CDR1 as SGHRS and CDR2 as YFSETQ. CDR3: CASSGGQGGETQYF. The CDR3 DNA reads as TGCGCCAGCAGCGGGGGACAGGGAGGAGAGACCCAGTACTTC.

This clonotype has a count of ten or more. The V gene is TRBV27, the J gene TRBJ1-5; D is unclear. The CDR3 loop spans 13 amino acids. V was trimmed by 2 bases and J by 9 bases, leaving 11 bases between them. Germline CDR1 MNHEY, CDR2 SMNVEV (reference sequence). DNA of the CDR3: TGTGCCAGCAGTTTAGGACTGCCCGGGCCCCAGCATTTT. Its protein product is CASSLGLPGPQHF.

This clonotype occurred many times. The CDR3 coding sequence is TGTGCCAGCAGCGGGGGACAGGATAATTCACCCCTCCACTTT. Translated, it gives CASSGGQDNSPLHF. The V gene is TRBV9, the J gene TRBJ1-6, with TRBD1 matching over 8 bases. After removal of 3 bases from V and 5 bases from J, the junction contained 1 base not matched to a gene. The CDR3 covers 14 residues. CDR1 and CDR2 from the germline V gene are SGDLS and YYNGEE.

This clonotype was recorded many times. V is TRBV7-8 and J is TRBJ1-1; 8 positions agree with TRBD1. With V trimmed by 5 bases and J by 5 bases, 13 bases remained unmatched. This CDR3 has 16 amino acids. CDR1 is SGHVS, CDR2 FQNEAQ, per germline. This CDR3 is CASSVLGQGARTEAFF. In DNA form, the CDR3 reads TGTGCCAGCAGCGTCTTGGGGCAGGGGGCTCGGACTGAAGCTTTCTTT.

In its sample, this clonotype was seen many times. The rearrangement links TRBV6-5 to TRBJ2-3; D is perhaps TRBD2 (6 bases). This CDR3 comprises 13 residues. Germline V CDR1 and CDR2: MNHEY, SVGAGI. Trimming pared 6 bases from V and 2 bases from J, leaving 9 bases between. DNA of the CDR3: TGTGCCAGCAGGACTAGTTACACAGATACGCAGTATTTT. This sequence encodes CASRTSYTDTQYF.

In this sample, this clonotype turned up many times. V gene TRBV3-1 combines with J gene TRBJ1-1; no definite D call. Between the trimmed V and J ends, which lost 1 base and 4 bases, there was a span of 10 bases. CDR3 length: 14 residues. Germline V gene lookup returns CDR1 LGHDT and CDR2 YNNKEL (reference sequence). CDR3 sequence (DNA): TGTGCCAGCAGCCAAGCGTCAGGTGCCACTGAAGCTTTCTTT. Protein: CASSQASGATEAFF. Full variable domain (outside the CDR3, taken from reference TRBV3-1 and TRBJ1-1): DTAVSQTPKYLVTQMGNDKSIKCEQNLGHDTMYWYKQDSKKFLKIMFSYNNKELIINETVPNRFSPKSPDKAHLNLHINSLELGDSAVYFCASSQASGATEAFFGQGTRLTVV.

This clonotype was seen many times. This chain connects TRBV28 to TRBJ2-1; 11 positions match TRBD2. CDR1 is MDHEN and CDR2 is SYDVKM in the germline V gene. Losses at the gene ends were 9 bases for V and 9 bases for J; bases not matched to a gene: 7. This CDR3 is built from 13 residues. CDR3 in amino acids: CASVAGGPVEQFF. In nucleotides, the CDR3 is TGTGCCAGTGTAGCGGGAGGGCCCGTTGAGCAGTTCTTC.

This clonotype was recorded at least ten times. The chain combines TRBV27 with TRBJ2-7; D ambiguous. Trimming took 5 bases from V and 3 from J, leaving 11 bases between them. Per the germline V gene, CDR1 is MNHEY and CDR2 is SMNVEV (reference sequence). CDR3 length equals 13 residues. CDR3: CASSPPTGYEQYF. The CDR3 DNA reads as TGTGCCAGCAGTCCCCCGACCGGCTACGAGCAGTACTTC.

This clonotype was detected ten times or more. The rearrangement joins TRBV5-1 to TRBJ2-7; 8 nucleotides agree with TRBD2. The CDR3 totals 13 residues. The V gene's germline CDR1 is SGHRS and CDR2 YFSETQ. Trimming removed 6 bases from V and 5 bases from J; junction bases left unmatched: 7. The CDR3 loop reads CASNRGGTDEQYF. The CDR3 coding sequence is TGCGCCAGCAACCGGGGGGGCACGGACGAGCAGTACTTC.

This clonotype has a count of ten or more. V and J are TRBV3-1 and TRBJ2-2, with 9 bases aligning to TRBD2. Germline lookup yields CDR1 LGHDT and CDR2 YNNKEL (reference sequence). The CDR3 consists of 16 residues. J gave up 3 bases and V 2 bases, and 4 bases lay outside the gene matches. The CDR3 reads CASSQLAGLYTGELFF. The CDR3 DNA is TGTGCCAGCAGCCAACTAGCGGGGCTCTACACCGGGGAGCTGTTTTTT.

In this sample, this clonotype turned up many times. CDR3 bases: TGTGCCAGCAGTCTCTCTTTACCTGCGGGAAGATATGGCTACACCTTC. It codes for CASSLSLPAGRYGYTF. V is TRBV6-5 and J is TRBJ1-2, with D hard to call. The CDR3 runs to 16 residues. Between the trimmed V and J ends, which lost 5 bases and 5 bases, there was a span of 21 bases. The germline gives CDR1 MNHEY, CDR2 SVGAGI.

This clonotype has ten or more counts. This chain connects TRBV12-3 or TRBV12-4 to TRBJ1-2; perhaps TRBD1 as D (6 bases). V lost 5 bases to trimming and J lost 4 bases, with 14 bases between them. The CDR3 spans 14 residues. CDR3 sequence reads: CASSMDSLVYGYTF. The DNA for the CDR3 is TGTGCCAGCAGTATGGACAGCCTGGTCTATGGCTACACCTTC.

This clonotype showed up many times. The chain carries TRBV11-2 and TRBJ2-7; 7 positions match TRBD2. J gave up 2 bases and V 1 base, and 8 bases lay outside the gene matches. Germline loops: CDR1 SGHAT, CDR2 FQNNGV. CDR3 length equals 16 residues. CDR3 loop: CASSLVGASGPYEQYF. In DNA form, the CDR3 reads TGTGCCAGCAGCTTAGTAGGGGCTAGCGGCCCCTACGAGCAGTACTTC. Full variable domain (missing parts from reference TRBV11-2 and TRBJ2-7): EAGVAQSPRYKIIEKRQSVAFWCNPISGHATLYWYQQILGQGPKLLIQFQNNGVVDDSQLPKDRFSAERLKGVDSTLKIQPAKLEDSAVYLCASSLVGASGPYEQYFGPGTRLTVT.

This clonotype was counted at least ten times. This chain connects TRBV7-3 to TRBJ2-1; 11 bases are shared with TRBD2. V shed 2 bases, J shed 7 bases, and the junction held 16 bases outside the gene matches. The CDR3 covers 19 residues. Germline values: CDR1 SGHTA, CDR2 FQGTGA. The DNA of the CDR3 is TGTGCCAGCAGCTTATTGGGGCGGGTTAGCGGGAGGGGTCGAAATGAGCAGTTCTTC. It translates to CASSLLGRVSGRGRNEQFF.

There are many counts of this clonotype. The V and J genes are TRBV20-1 and TRBJ2-3; 10 nucleotides align to TRBD2. With 3 bases clipped from V and 0 bases from J, the junction kept 3 bases outside the gene matches. Germline assignment: CDR1 DFQATT and CDR2 SNEGSKA (reference sequence). CDR3 length: 15 amino acids. CDR3: CSARRTSGSTDTQYF. The CDR3 DNA sequence: TGCAGTGCTAGGCGGACTAGCGGAAGCACAGATACGCAGTATTTT.